The 13 T cell receptor beta chains presented below share a single source sample, sequenced in a study of breast tumors, draining lymph nodes, adjacent tissues. Samples came from axillary lymph nodes draining the breast cancer. TCRdb re-analysed the multiplex PCR reads in MiXCR, keeping a single row per CDR3 protein. Seen here are 150,000 to 200,000 distinct CDR3 sequences, roughly 35% observed once, and the top ten hold 3% to 4.5%. What was sequenced was axillary lymph node tissue. These receptors were taken from a female donor with breast cancer. Some clones in this sample may be carry-over from other donors' samples.

In its sample, this clonotype was seen many times. This chain links TRBV7-9 with TRBJ1-2; D is perhaps TRBD1 (5 bases). In germline, CDR1 is SEHNR, CDR2 FQNEAQ (reference sequence). The CDR3 has 15 amino acids. Trimming took off 0 bases at V and 4 bases at J, with 12 bases between the two ends. The CDR3 DNA reads as TGTGCCAGCAGCTTAGCCTGGGGCGGGAGCTATGGCTACACCTTC. This codes for CASSLAWGGSYGYTF.

The chain has TRBV10-3 and TRBJ1-3; D uncertain. The ends were cut back, 7 bases at V and 6 bases at J, with 13 bases in the middle. This CDR3 has 13 residues. CDR1 ENHRY and CDR2 SYGVKD come from the germline V gene. The CDR3 bases are TGTGCCATCACGGACCGAAGCGAAAACACCATATATTTT. This gives the protein CAITDRSENTIYF.

The rearrangement links TRBV6-5 to TRBJ1-1, with a possible D match to TRBD1 (5 bases). The germline V gene encodes CDR1 MNHEY and CDR2 SVGAGI. Between the trimmed V and J ends, which lost 7 bases and 5 bases, there was a span of 20 bases. This CDR3 contains 15 residues. CDR3 loop: CASTLGGRGGTEAFF. CDR3 DNA: TGTGCCAGCACCCTGGGAGGCCGCGGGGGGACTGAAGCTTTCTTT.

This clonotype was counted many times. The V call is TRBV4-1, the J call TRBJ1-3; D perhaps matches TRBD1 (6 bases). The CDR3 is made up of 16 amino acids. The V and J ends lost 1 base and 3 bases respectively, with 13 bases between them. Germline lookup yields CDR1 MGHRA and CDR2 YSYEKL. CDR3 nucleotides: TGCGCCAGCAGCCAAGCAAACAGGGTTTTTGGAAACACCATATATTTT. This encodes CASSQANRVFGNTIYF.

For this clonotype: The limits of the CDR3 on the DNA are not certain, so only TCRdb's listed CDR3 is given. This rearrangement joins TRBV5-1 to TRBJ2-3; TRBD1, as called in the table, went unchecked against the DNA. Germline V gives CDR1 SGHRS, CDR2 YFSETQ. The CDR3 is 23 residues long, ends included. The CDR3 protein is CASSSSPGANVLIFGAGTDTQYF.

There are many counts of this clonotype. This chain connects TRBV4-1 to TRBJ2-3, with TRBD2 matching 10 bases. The CDR3 consists of 16 residues. Trimming took 1 base from V and 7 from J; bases not matched to a gene: 8. Germline-derived CDR1 and CDR2 are MGHRA and YSYEKL. CDR3 bases: TGCGCCAGCAGCCAAGTTAGCGGGGGGTATAACAATACGCAGTATTTT. As protein: CASSQVSGGYNNTQYF.

Of note for this clonotype: A read error may be the cause here, since a much bigger clone is one base away. This chain links TRBV15 with TRBJ2-4; 16 bases map to TRBD2. Germline CDR1 is LNHNV and CDR2 is YYDKDF (reference sequence). J was trimmed by 9 bases and V by 0 bases; bases with no gene match: 14. The CDR3 covers 20 residues. The CDR3 is CATSRERAGGTSGRGSIQYF. The CDR3, as DNA: TGTGCCACCAGCAGAGAGAGAGCTGGGGGGACTAGCGGGAGGGGAAGCATTCAGTACTTC.

This clonotype was observed many times. The rearrangement joins TRBV7-8 to TRBJ1-2; perhaps TRBD1 as D (6 bases). Germline V gene data show CDR1 as SGHVS and CDR2 as FQNEAQ. CDR3 length equals 16 residues. Trimming took off 3 bases at V and 5 bases at J, with 19 bases between the two ends. CDR3 amino acids: CASSFGQGGAGYGYTF. Here the CDR3 DNA reads TGTGCCAGCAGCTTCGGGCAAGGGGGGGCCGGGTATGGCTACACCTTC. Complete variable domain (other parts from reference TRBV7-8 and TRBJ1-2): GAGVSQSPRYKVAKRGQDVALRCDPISGHVSLFWYQQALGQGPEFLTYFQNEAQLDKSGLPSDRFFAERPEGSVSTLKIQRTQQEDSAVYLCASSFGQGGAGYGYTFGSGTRLTVV.

This clonotype showed up many times. The V and J genes are TRBV2 and TRBJ2-7; 7 bases are shared with TRBD1. With 8 bases clipped from V and 5 bases from J, the junction kept 6 bases outside the gene matches. The V gene's germline CDR1 is SNHLY and CDR2 FYNNEI. The CDR3 totals 12 residues. For the CDR3, the DNA is TGTGCCAGCGGAAAGGGGGCCCACGAGCAGTACTTC. Its translation is CASGKGAHEQYF. The full variable domain, in which reference TRBV2 and TRBJ2-7 provide the parts outside the CDR3, is EPEVTQTPSHQVTQMGQEVILRCVPISNHLYFYWYRQILGQKVEFLVSFYNNEISEKSEIFDDQFSVERPDGSNFTLKIRSTKLEDSAMYFCASGKGAHEQYFGPGTRLTVT.

This clonotype was counted a few times. The chain joins TRBV20-1 to TRBJ2-3; 9 bases align to TRBD2. Looked up from germline, CDR1 is DFQATT and CDR2 is SNEGSKA (reference sequence). The CDR3 runs 13 residues. Unmatched junction bases numbered 4, after V lost 3 bases and J lost 6 bases. Written as DNA, the CDR3 is TGCAGTGCTAGGACTAGCGGTCGGGATACGCAGTATTTT. Protein: CSARTSGRDTQYF.

This clonotype was detected ten times or more. The V call is TRBV5-5, the J call TRBJ2-5, with a tentative D call TRBD2 (5 bases). V shed 1 base and J shed 2 bases, with 12 bases lying between them. The CDR3 contains 15 residues. CDR1 and CDR2 from the germline V gene are SGHKS and YYEKEE (reference sequence). Here the CDR3 DNA reads TGTGCCAGCAGCTTGTCGCGGCGGGTGCAAGAGACCCAGTACTTC. Translating it yields CASSLSRRVQETQYF.

V is TRBV15 and J is TRBJ2-5; D possibly corresponds to TRBD1 (5 bases). V was cut by 1 base and J by 4 bases, with 7 bases left in between. The CDR3 runs to 13 residues. The germline gives CDR1 LNHNV, CDR2 YYDKDF (reference sequence). CDR3 sequence reads: CATSRGQLETQYF. As DNA, the CDR3 is TGTGCCACCAGCAGAGGACAGTTAGAGACCCAGTACTTC. Filled out from reference TRBV15 and TRBJ2-5, the complete variable domain reads DAMVIQNPRYQVTQFGKPVTLSCSQTLNHNVMYWYQQKSSQAPKLLFHYYDKDFNNEADTPDNFQSRRPNTSFCFLDIRSPGLGDTAMYLCATSRGQLETQYFGPGTRLLVL.

This clonotype was found many times. The V gene is TRBV20-1, the J gene TRBJ2-1; 12 bases are a match to TRBD2. Germline loops: CDR1 DFQATT, CDR2 SNEGSKA (reference sequence). The CDR3 is made up of 14 amino acids. V lost 5 bases, J lost 4 bases, and 3 bases stayed unmatched. The CDR3 bases are TGCAGTGCTGGACTAGCGGGGATTTACAATGAGCAGTTCTTC. Its protein is CSAGLAGIYNEQFF.